A single sample gave rise to the 10 T cell receptor beta chains below, sequenced in a study of T cell repertoires in cytomegalovirus infection. No antigen has been assigned to these receptors. One entry per CDR3 protein, called by TCRdb with MiXCR from the reads. The data contain approximately 910,000 distinct CDR3 sequences, roughly 30% of them singletons. The sequences come from cultured CD8+ T cells from PBMCs, collected from culture after CMV antigen stimulation. The receptors derive from a human donor in good health (CMV status not recorded). Some clones in this sample may be carry-over from other donors' samples.

This chain uses TRBV15 with TRBJ2-2; 10 bases align to TRBD2. V dropped 5 bases and J dropped 5; count of bases not matched to a gene: 8. The V gene's germline CDR1 is LNHNV and CDR2 YYDKDF (reference sequence). This CDR3 has 16 residues. CDR3 region: CATSPTASGGTGELFF. The DNA for the CDR3 is TGTGCCACCAGCCCAACGGCTAGCGGGGGTACCGGGGAGCTGTTTTTT.

This sequence joins TRBV6-6 and TRBJ1-4; D perhaps matches TRBD1 (5 bases). Germline V gives CDR1 MNHNY, CDR2 SVGAGI (reference sequence). The V end lost 10 bases, the J end lost 5 bases, and 20 bases lay between the germline ends. This CDR3 is 15 amino acids long. CDR3 sequence reads: CATTFTPGGNEKLFF. The CDR3 DNA reads as TGTGCCACCACCTTTACCCCCGGGGGAAATGAAAAACTGTTTTTT.

The V gene is TRBV12-3 or TRBV12-4, the J gene TRBJ2-1, with D perhaps TRBD1 (6 bases). Trimming stripped 7 bases from V and 4 bases from J, with 23 bases between. The CDR3 sequence is 17 residues long. In nucleotides, the CDR3 is TGTGCCAGCACTTATTCATACAGGGTCCGTGGGTACAATGAGCAGTTCTTC. Protein product: CASTYSYRVRGYNEQFF.

The chain links TRBV4-1 to TRBJ1-1; D call uncertain. V lost 0 bases to trimming and J lost 6 bases, with 11 bases between them. The CDR3 extends over 14 amino acids. From germline, CDR1 is MGHRA and CDR2 YSYEKL. The CDR3 region has the DNA TGCGCCAGCAGCCAAGACCCCCCCGACCCTGAAGCTTTCTTT. It is translated as CASSQDPPDPEAFF.

This clonotype has a handful of counts. This rearrangement joins TRBV19 to TRBJ1-1; no firm D call. Germline lookup yields CDR1 LNHDA and CDR2 SQIVND (reference sequence). Trimming pared 6 bases from V and 5 bases from J, leaving 7 bases between. The CDR3 has 11 residues. CDR3 in amino acids: CASRHWTEAFF. The CDR3 DNA follows: TGTGCCAGTAGACACTGGACTGAAGCTTTCTTT.

The chain links TRBV27 to TRBJ2-1, with 8 bases fitting TRBD2. This CDR3 has 16 residues. The junction had 5 bases not matched to a gene; V was cut back by 4 bases and J by 0 bases. Germline V gene lookup returns CDR1 MNHEY and CDR2 SMNVEV (reference sequence). CDR3 nucleotides: TGTGCCAGCAGTTGGACTAGCCTTAGCTCCTACAATGAGCAGTTCTTC. Translating it yields CASSWTSLSSYNEQFF.

This clonotype was detected a few times. The rearrangement links TRBV4-1 to TRBJ2-2, with 15 bases identical to TRBD2. With 4 bases clipped from V and 5 bases from J, the junction kept 5 bases outside the gene matches. Germline V CDR1 and CDR2: MGHRA, YSYEKL. This CDR3 region has 17 residues. The CDR3 sequence: CASSLGLAGGPTGELFF. The CDR3 DNA reads TGCGCCAGCAGCCTCGGACTAGCGGGGGGGCCAACCGGGGAGCTGTTTTTT.

The J gene is TRBJ2-3, the V gene TRBV27; 7 bases fit TRBD1. The CDR3 is 16 amino acids. J was trimmed by 3 bases and V by 7 bases; bases with no gene match: 13. Per germline, CDR1 MNHEY and CDR2 SMNVEV (reference sequence). CDR3 amino acids: CASTLRGPRVTDTQYF. The CDR3 region has the DNA TGTGCCAGCACCTTAAGGGGGCCGCGGGTTACAGATACGCAGTATTTT.

The chain couples TRBV28 to TRBJ2-1; 10 bases line up with TRBD1. The CDR3 extends over 11 amino acids. Trimming removed 6 bases from V and 12 bases from J; junction bases left unmatched: 2. Germline-derived CDR1 and CDR2 are MDHEN and SYDVKM. The CDR3 nucleotides read TGTGCCAGCAGCAGGACAGGGGGGCAGTTCTTC. As protein: CASSRTGGQFF.

This sequence joins TRBV6-5 and TRBJ2-2, with 13 bases identical to TRBD2. The length of the CDR3 is 16 residues. The trim removed 6 bases at V and 3 bases at J, leaving 4 bases unmatched. Germline V gene lookup returns CDR1 MNHEY and CDR2 SVGAGI. CDR3 nucleotides: TGTGCCAGCAGCGGACTAGCGGGGGCTTACACCGGGGAGCTGTTTTTT. Its translation: CASSGLAGAYTGELFF.